These 16 T cell receptor beta chains came from one sample sequenced in a study of human T cells and chemical hapten exposure. Sample time point: patch test 3, about 24 weeks after DPC sensitization. Sample treatment: therapeutic diphenylcyclopropenone sensitization with weekly scalp DPC. TCRdb reanalysed the RACE reads using MiXCR and keeps one entry per CDR3 protein. Altogether 85,000 to 100,000 distinct CDR3 sequences are present, less than 35% being singletons, with the ten largest covering around 10%. This specimen consisted of whole blood, obtained in connection with sensitization to the hapten diphenylcyclopropenone (DPC). These receptors were taken from a man between 35 and 55 years old with alopecia areata. Some clones in this sample may be carry-over from other donors' samples.

The chain links TRBV19 to TRBJ1-5; 9 bases are shared with TRBD1. This CDR3 has 15 amino acids. From germline, CDR1 is LNHDA and CDR2 SQIVND (reference sequence). The V segment lost 7 bases and the J segment 3 bases; nucleotides outside the gene matches: 7. DNA of the CDR3: TGTGCCAGTATCAAGGACAGGGGATACAATCAGCCCCAGCATTTT. Its translation: CASIKDRGYNQPQHF.

This chain links TRBV7-2 with TRBJ1-1, with D maybe TRBD1 (6 bases). The CDR3 is 14 residues long. CDR1 and CDR2 (germline): SGHTA, FQGNSA. V was clipped by 5 bases and J by 3 bases, with 13 bases between them. CDR3 in DNA: TGTGCCAGCAGCCCTACAGGGAGACACACTGAAGCTTTCTTT. Translated, it gives CASSPTGRHTEAFF.

The chain uses TRBV7-7 and TRBJ1-6; the match to TRBD1 covers 7 bases. Germline V gene sequence: CDR1 SSHAT, CDR2 FNYEAQ (reference sequence). After removal of 5 bases from V and 7 bases from J, the junction contained 2 bases not matched to a gene. CDR3 length: 13 amino acids. The CDR3 DNA reads TGTGCCAGCAGCACGGACAGGAATTCACCCCTCCACTTT. Amino acid sequence: CASSTDRNSPLHF.

Note on this clonotype: One junction end does not reproduce the germline sequence, and a read error may be involved. This chain connects TRBV5-6 to TRBJ2-7; D unresolved. Germline CDR1 SGHDT, CDR2 YYEEEE. This CDR3 has 14 amino acids. CDR3 nucleotide sequence: TGTGCCAGCAGTTTGGCCGTGACTTCCTACGAGCAGTACTTC. It yields the protein CASSLAVTSYEQYF.

This clonotype was seen a handful of times. This chain links TRBV5-1 with TRBJ1-1, with D hard to call. The CDR3 spans 15 residues. The germline V and J ends were trimmed by 3 bases and 1 base, with 13 bases remaining between them. Germline V gene lookup returns CDR1 SGHRS and CDR2 YFSETQ. The CDR3: CASSSTVTRNTEAFF. The DNA of the CDR3 is TGCGCCAGCAGCTCGACCGTGACAAGGAACACTGAAGCTTTCTTT. The full variable domain, with the rest looked up from reference TRBV5-1 and TRBJ1-1, is KAGVTQTPRYLIKTRGQQVTLSCSPISGHRSVSWYQQTPGQGLQFLFEYFSETQRNKGNFPGRFSGRQFSNSRSEMNVSTLELGDSALYLCASSSTVTRNTEAFFGQGTRLTVV.

This clonotype has just a few counts. The chain combines TRBV28 with TRBJ1-2; 9 bases align to TRBD1. The CDR3 is 16 amino acids. The V gene's germline CDR1 is MDHEN and CDR2 SYDVKM. Unmatched junction bases numbered 5, after V lost 2 bases and J lost 1 base. CDR3: CASSLVQGASNYGYTF. The CDR3 region has the DNA TGTGCCAGCAGTTTAGTACAGGGGGCGAGTAACTATGGCTACACCTTC.

The rearrangement links TRBV12-3 or TRBV12-4 to TRBJ2-7, with D possibly being TRBD1 (6 bases). This CDR3 region has 14 residues. Trimming cost V 5 bases and J 1 base, with 12 bases left between them. CDR3 loop: CASSHRARSYEQYF. CDR3 in DNA: TGTGCCAGCAGTCACAGGGCTAGGTCCTACGAGCAGTACTTC.

This clonotype was counted between two and nine times. This chain connects TRBV7-3 to TRBJ2-1; D is uncertain. The CDR3 is 15 amino acids. Germline loops: CDR1 SGHTA, CDR2 FQGTGA. V was trimmed by 5 bases and J by 0 bases, leaving 11 bases between them. Here the CDR3 reads CASSLDQSSYNEQFF. The CDR3 DNA follows: TGTGCCAGCAGCCTCGACCAGAGCTCCTACAATGAGCAGTTCTTC.

This clonotype showed up just a few times. The genes are TRBV6-5 and TRBJ2-7; D unresolved. Trimming pared 2 bases from V and 5 bases from J, leaving 13 bases between. The germline V gene encodes CDR1 MNHEY and CDR2 SVGAGI. There are 14 residues in the CDR3. CDR3 protein: CASSYRGVDDEQYF. DNA for the CDR3: TGTGCCAGCAGTTACCGTGGGGTGGATGACGAGCAGTACTTC.

This chain connects TRBV11-1 to TRBJ2-3, with TRBD1 as a possible D gene (5 bases). This CDR3 comprises 14 residues. Trimming stripped 5 bases from V and 2 bases from J, with 11 bases between. Germline V gives CDR1 SGHAT, CDR2 FQDESV (reference sequence). This chain's CDR3 is CASSAQGYTDTQYF. CDR3 nucleotide sequence: TGTGCCAGCAGCGCTCAGGGTTACACAGATACGCAGTATTTT.

This clonotype has a handful of counts. The rearrangement links TRBV12-3 or TRBV12-4 to TRBJ1-5; D remains unclear. The CDR3 runs to 13 residues. Trimming took off 1 base at V and 4 bases at J, with 5 bases between the two ends. CDR3 sequence: CASSLGANQPQHF. In DNA, the CDR3 is TGTGCCAGCAGTTTAGGGGCAAATCAGCCCCAGCATTTT.

The chain employs TRBV20-1 and TRBJ2-2; perhaps TRBD1 as D (5 bases). V was shortened by 4 bases and J by 5 bases, with 8 bases between the two germline ends. Germline values: CDR1 DFQATT, CDR2 SNEGSKA (reference sequence). The CDR3 sequence is 12 residues long. The CDR3 region is CSATQGTGELFF. The CDR3 bases are TGCAGTGCTACCCAGGGAACCGGGGAGCTGTTTTTT.

The chain joins TRBV18 to TRBJ2-7, with TRBD2 matching over 7 bases. The CDR3 has 15 residues. The V gene end was trimmed by 0 bases and the J gene end by 7 bases; junction bases not matched to a gene: 9. The germline gives CDR1 KGHSH, CDR2 LQKENI. CDR3 protein: CASSPPAASGHEQYF. The CDR3 DNA reads as TGTGCCAGCTCACCACCGGCGGCTAGCGGTCATGAGCAGTACTTC.

The rearrangement links TRBV5-1 to TRBJ2-7; D gene unclear. Germline CDR1 SGHRS, CDR2 YFSETQ. This CDR3 is built from 14 residues. V gave up 4 bases and J gave up 4 bases, with 15 bases separating them. CDR3 loop: CASSRINLGYEQYF. The CDR3 nucleotides read TGCGCCAGCAGCCGTATAAACCTTGGATACGAGCAGTACTTC.

The chain recombines TRBV20-1 with TRBJ1-5; D not certain. V shed 6 bases and J shed 8 bases, with 8 bases lying between them. Germline V gene sequence: CDR1 DFQATT, CDR2 SNEGSKA (reference sequence). The CDR3 spans 10 residues. CDR3 in amino acids: CSALAEPQHF. Here the CDR3 DNA reads TGCAGTGCGTTGGCTGAGCCCCAGCATTTT.

This clonotype was counted only a few times. The chain combines TRBV7-9 with TRBJ2-3; TRBD1 matches 8 bases. Looked up from germline, CDR1 is SEHNR and CDR2 is FQNEAQ (reference sequence). Germline trimming cut 4 bases from V and 6 bases from J; bases unmatched to any gene: 12. The CDR3 covers 16 residues. CDR3 in DNA: TGTGCCAGCAGCTCCTCTTGGCGGACAGGGATGGATACGCAGTATTTT. This encodes CASSSSWRTGMDTQYF.